A few counts support the clone carrying this T cell receptor beta chain. Its antigen is undetermined. This CDR3 contains 14 residues. V dropped 3 bases and J dropped 7; count of bases not matched to a gene: 8. In germline, CDR1 is DFQATT, CDR2 SNEGSKA (reference sequence). The record originates from a study of response to subunit inactivated influenza vaccine. Overall study results and limits: Authors proposed each seasonal influenza vaccination draws in few new T cells.

From the RT-PCR reads, TCRdb called clonotypes with MiXCR, one entry per CDR3 protein. The data contain about 540,000 distinct CDR3 sequences, around 25% of them singletons. These data were likewise used in another study, on T cells expressing NK-cell markers. That report notes: Generation of TCR beta cDNA was performed by 5'RACE template switching incorporating UMIs. Sequencing of TCR beta repertoires drew on sorted CD3+CD56+NKG2C+, CD3+CD56+NKG2C- and CD3+CD56-NKG2C+ T cells.

This chain uses TRBV20-1 with TRBJ2-1, with 8 nucleotides matching TRBD2. This TCR was sampled from a man in his fifties or sixties who received an inactivated influenza vaccine. The material was CD4+ T cells sorted from PBMCs, obtained approximately 12 days after vaccination. The CDR3 DNA is TGCAGTGCTAGCCGCCGGGGGGGGAGAAATGAGCAGTTCTTC. Translation: CSASRRGGRNEQFF.